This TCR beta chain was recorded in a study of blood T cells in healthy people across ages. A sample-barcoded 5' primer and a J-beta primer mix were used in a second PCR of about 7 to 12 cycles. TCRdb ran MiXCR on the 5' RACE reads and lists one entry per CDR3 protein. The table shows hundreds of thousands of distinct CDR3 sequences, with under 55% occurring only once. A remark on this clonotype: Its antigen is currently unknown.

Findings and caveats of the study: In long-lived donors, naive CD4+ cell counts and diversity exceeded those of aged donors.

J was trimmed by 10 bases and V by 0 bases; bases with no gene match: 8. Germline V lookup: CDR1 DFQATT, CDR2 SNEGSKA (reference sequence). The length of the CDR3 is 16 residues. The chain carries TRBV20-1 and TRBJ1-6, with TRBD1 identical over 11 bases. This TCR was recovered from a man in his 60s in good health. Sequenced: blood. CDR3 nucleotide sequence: TGCAGTGCTAGAGATTATGGGACAGGGGGGACCTCACCCCTCCACTTT. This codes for CSARDYGTGGTSPLHF.